This TCR beta chain derives from a study of blood T cell repertoires in COVID-19. Overall study context: The cDNA or gDNA used as material had been derived from T cells, B-cell-depleted T cells, or PBMCs.

This clone was seen just once. CDR1 is MGHRA, CDR2 YSYEKL, per germline. There are 15 residues in the CDR3. Deletions cut 3 bases from V and 7 bases from J, with 15 bases between. Study processing details: For nucleated cells, counts were estimated from reference gene primer amplification. TCRdb's copy holds only in-frame clones and misses some; the assay was immunoSEQ multiplex PCR. From that table come the V and J calls and clone size; the DNA was used to work out D and trimming. The data show over 55,000 clones, around four fifths seen once. The source is a human donor in a cohort sampled during active COVID-19. The chain recombines TRBV4-1 with TRBJ1-4, with D maybe TRBD1 (6 bases). The sample was peripheral blood. The CDR3 DNA is TGCGCCAGCAGCCAGCCCCGGGACAAGGGTGAAAAACTGTTTTTT. It is translated as CASSQPRDKGEKLFF.